A selection of T cell receptor beta chains follows, all from one sample in a study of identical twins. TCRdb analysed the 5' RACE reads with MiXCR anew, one entry per CDR3 protein. The sample yields about 490,000 distinct CDR3 sequences, around 15% seen once. These data were likewise used in another study, on yellow fever vaccine responses in identical twins.

The sample was CD4+ T cells sorted from blood. The receptors here all came from a woman aged 18-29 years in good health. CDR3s include the opening cysteine and the closing phenylalanine or tryptophan. The order of the fields is D gene, clone size, V gene, J gene, CDR3 protein, CDR3 DNA. The D gene is left open where the match is weak. The size entry is marked missing in some rows and otherwise reads once, few, many or a size class.

>TRBD1|.|TRBV6-1|TRBJ1-4
CASSINRGPNEKLFF
TGTGCCAGCAGTATAAACAGGGGGCCTAATGAAAAACTGTTTTTT
>.|few|TRBV11-2|TRBJ2-1
CASSLVIPFPREQFF
TGTGCCAGCAGCTTAGTAATTCCCTTTCCCCGTGAGCAGTTCTTC
>TRBD2|.|TRBV11-2|TRBJ2-3
CASSVESGTSGRWTDTQYF
TGTGCCAGCAGCGTAGAGTCCGGGACTAGCGGGAGGTGGACAGATACGCAGTATTTT
>.|.|TRBV6-2/TRBV6-3|TRBJ2-3
CASSFGLWGRDTQYF
TGTGCCAGCAGTTTCGGACTATGGGGGCGGGATACGCAGTATTTT
>.|.|TRBV2|TRBJ2-7
CASTVDYEQYF
TGTGCCAGCACAGTCGACTACGAGCAGTACTTC
>TRBD2|.|TRBV12-3/TRBV12-4|TRBJ2-7
CASSLGLAVTYEQYF
TGTGCCAGCAGTTTGGGACTAGCGGTAACCTACGAGCAGTACTTC
>TRBD1|.|TRBV5-1|TRBJ1-4
CASSPRTGSNEKLFF
TGCGCCAGCAGCCCGCGGACAGGGTCTAATGAAAAACTGTTTTTT
>.|few|TRBV6-1|TRBJ2-3
CASSPGLGRPTDTQYF
TGTGCCAGCAGTCCCGGCCTGGGGAGGCCCACAGATACGCAGTATTTT
>TRBD1|.|TRBV11-1|TRBJ2-1
CASSSQTGDNEQFF
TGTGCCAGCAGCTCTCAGACAGGGGACAATGAGCAGTTCTTC
>.|.|TRBV7-8|TRBJ2-2
CASSSRVRELFF
TGTGCCAGCAGCTCCAGGGTGCGGGAGCTGTTTTTT
>.|few|TRBV6-2/TRBV6-3|TRBJ2-1
CASSYRPGGGGSYNEQFF
TGTGCCAGCAGTTACCGCCCAGGGGGCGGGGGGTCCTACAATGAGCAGTTCTTC
>TRBD2|many|TRBV20-1|TRBJ2-5
CSAHRIGLAGGIQETQYF
TGCAGTGCTCACCGTATCGGACTAGCGGGAGGGATCCAAGAGACCCAGTACTTC
>.|.|TRBV28|TRBJ1-5
CASTELQGSYQPQHF
TGTGCCAGCACGGAACTCCAGGGGAGCTATCAGCCCCAGCATTTT
>.|.|TRBV7-8|TRBJ2-1
CASSSQTYNEQFF
TGTGCCAGCAGCTCACAGACCTACAATGAGCAGTTCTTC
>.|.|TRBV20-1|TRBJ1-3
CSARAQVLSGNTIYF
TGCAGTGCTAGAGCACAAGTGCTCTCTGGAAACACCATATATTTT
>TRBD1|.|TRBV12-3/TRBV12-4|TRBJ1-5
CASSTGQETQPQHF
TGTGCCAGCAGTACCGGACAGGAAACTCAGCCCCAGCATTTT
>.|.|TRBV18|TRBJ2-3
CASSPRNQVGATSTDTQYF
TGTGCCAGCTCACCTAGAAACCAAGTGGGGGCTACGAGCACAGATACGCAGTATTTT
>.|few|TRBV20-1|TRBJ2-3
CSAKGLPDTQYF
TGCAGTGCCAAGGGACTTCCAGATACGCAGTATTTT
>.|.|TRBV7-8|TRBJ2-5
CASSLGSGNQETQYF
TGTGCCAGCAGCTTAGGTTCAGGGAACCAAGAGACCCAGTACTTC
>.|.|TRBV5-1|TRBJ2-5
CASSLGYYQETQYF
TGCGCCAGCAGCTTGGGATATTACCAAGAGACCCAGTACTTC
>TRBD2|many|TRBV20-1|TRBJ2-5
CSARDPTSVQETQYF
TGCAGTGCTAGAGATCCGACTAGCGTTCAAGAGACCCAGTACTTC
>.|.|TRBV11-1|TRBJ2-1
CASSLRPTGEQFF
TGTGCCAGCAGCTTACGTCCGACAGGCGAGCAGTTCTTC
>.|few|TRBV6-2/TRBV6-3|TRBJ2-2
CASSYAGPNTGELFF
TGTGCCAGCAGTTACGCGGGTCCGAACACCGGGGAGCTGTTTTTT
>.|.|TRBV6-1|TRBJ2-3
CASSQGGVSADTQYF
TGTGCCAGCAGTCAGGGGGGGGTTAGTGCGGATACGCAGTATTTT
>.|.|TRBV29-1|TRBJ2-1
CSVVRLLLSNEQFF
TGCAGCGTAGTTAGACTCCTGCTCAGCAATGAGCAGTTCTTC
>.|.|TRBV10-1|TRBJ2-7
CASSESTRPTYEQYF
TGCGCCAGCAGTGAGTCGACCCGGCCCACCTACGAGCAGTACTTC
>.|few|TRBV2|TRBJ1-5
CASSEESGALVNQPQHF
TGTGCCAGCAGTGAAGAGTCCGGTGCCCTGGTCAATCAGCCCCAGCATTTT
>.|.|TRBV7-6|TRBJ2-1
CASSQGGNYNEQFF
TGTGCCAGCAGCCAGGGGGGAAACTACAATGAGCAGTTCTTC
>.|few|TRBV3-1|TRBJ1-3
CASSQVPGSGNTIYF
TGTGCCAGCAGCCAAGTGCCGGGTTCGGGAAACACCATATATTTT
>.|.|TRBV27|TRBJ2-7
CASSSREFSYEQYF
TGTGCCAGCAGTTCCCGGGAGTTCTCCTACGAGCAGTACTTC
>.|.|TRBV7-3|TRBJ2-7
CARRYEQYF
TGTGCCAGGAGATACGAGCAGTACTTC
>.|few|TRBV5-1|TRBJ2-4
CASSLTGSSGWNIQYF
TGCGCCAGCAGCTTGACGGGATCATCGGGGTGGAACATTCAGTACTTC
>.|.|TRBV27|TRBJ2-7
CASRSSSSYEQYF
TGTGCCAGCAGGTCCTCGAGCTCCTACGAGCAGTACTTC
>TRBD1|.|TRBV15|TRBJ1-1
CATSSGQGVETEAFF
TGTGCCACCAGCAGTGGACAGGGGGTAGAGACTGAAGCTTTCTTT
>TRBD1|few|TRBV9|TRBJ2-7
CASSVGTGGFYEQYF
TGTGCCAGCAGCGTAGGGACAGGGGGCTTCTACGAGCAGTACTTC
>.|few|TRBV20-1|TRBJ2-3
CSARGTVKGTDTQYF
TGCAGTGCTAGAGGGACAGTGAAGGGCACAGATACGCAGTATTTT
>.|few|TRBV7-2|TRBJ2-1
CASSSQFNEQFF
TGTGCCAGCAGCTCCCAGTTCAATGAGCAGTTCTTC
>.|.|TRBV20-1|TRBJ2-3
CSAPRTATDTQYF
TGCAGTGCTCCAAGGACAGCCACAGATACGCAGTATTTT
>.|few|TRBV14|TRBJ2-3
CASSPGHYFPDTQYF
TGTGCCAGCAGCCCTGGACACTACTTCCCTGATACGCAGTATTTT
>.|few|TRBV2|TRBJ2-3
CASSEGGADTQYF
TGTGCCAGCAGTGAAGGGGGGGCAGATACGCAGTATTTT
>TRBD1|.|TRBV24-1|TRBJ1-2
CATSDRGAGQANYGYTF
TGTGCCACCAGTGATAGGGGCGCCGGACAGGCAAACTATGGCTACACCTTC
>.|many|TRBV14|TRBJ2-2
CASSRVNTGELFF
TGTGCCAGCAGCAGAGTTAACACCGGGGAGCTGTTTTTT
>.|few|TRBV7-9|TRBJ1-1
CASSSPPMNTEAFF
TGTGCCAGCAGCTCCCCCCCTATGAACACTGAAGCTTTCTTT
>TRBD2|few|TRBV5-1|TRBJ2-7
CASSAGLVGEQYF
TGCGCCAGCAGCGCGGGACTAGTTGGCGAGCAGTACTTC